The 30 T cell receptor beta chains in this list originate from one sample, sequenced in a study of blood T cell repertoires in COVID-19. Measured with immunoSEQ multiplex PCR; TCRdb has only the in-frame clones, and not every one. This table has approximately 470,000 clones, 70% to 90% appearing once. Source material: peripheral blood. Source of these receptors: a human donor in a cohort sampled during active COVID-19.

This chain links TRBV9 with TRBJ1-1; the D is unclear. The V end lost 3 bases, the J end lost 0 bases, and 6 bases lay between the germline ends. In germline, CDR1 is SGDLS, CDR2 YYNGEE. The CDR3 has 13 amino acids. The CDR3 here is CASSAFLNTEAFF. The CDR3 DNA follows: TGTGCCAGCAGCGCATTTTTGAACACTGAAGCTTTCTTT.

The chain has TRBV6-1 and TRBJ1-2; 10 bases are shared with TRBD1. V trimming: 6 bases; J trimming: 3 bases; junction bases outside the gene matches: 4. Germline CDR1 MNHNS, CDR2 SASEGT. CDR3 length equals 14 residues. Here the CDR3 reads CASRGQGRDYGYTF. The CDR3 DNA is TGTGCCAGCAGGGGACAGGGGAGAGACTATGGCTACACCTTC.

The chain uses TRBV19 and TRBJ1-4, with TRBD1 identical over 7 bases. Trimming at V came to 9 bases and at J to 7 bases, leaving 11 bases not matched to a gene. CDR3 length equals 14 residues. Germline V gives CDR1 LNHDA, CDR2 SQIVND (reference sequence). CDR3 coding DNA: TGTGCCAGCAGCGGACAGGCCCTAGGTGAAAAACTGTTTTTT. Protein: CASSGQALGEKLFF.

This rearrangement joins TRBV15 to TRBJ2-1; unclear D gene. V lost 1 base, J lost 5 bases, and 24 bases lay in between. Germline assignment: CDR1 LNHNV and CDR2 YYDKDF (reference sequence). CDR3 length equals 19 residues. CDR3 nucleotide sequence: TGTGCCACCAGCAGAGTGGGCGCCTCCTCACCACTCTTGCACAATGAGCAGTTCTTC. Its protein product is CATSRVGASSPLLHNEQFF.

The chain employs TRBV9 and TRBJ2-1; D ambiguous. The CDR3 consists of 14 residues. Trimming removed 1 base at V and 0 bases at J, with 5 bases between. In germline, CDR1 is SGDLS, CDR2 YYNGEE. This CDR3 is CASSVSNSYNEQFF. CDR3 nucleotides: TGTGCCAGCAGCGTATCTAACTCCTACAATGAGCAGTTCTTC.

The chain combines TRBV7-9 with TRBJ1-5; perhaps TRBD1 as D (5 bases). The length of the CDR3 is 14 residues. The V gene's germline CDR1 is SEHNR and CDR2 FQNEAQ (reference sequence). V gave up 1 base and J gave up 5 bases, with 9 bases separating them. CDR3 protein: CASSLVGEDQPQHF. The CDR3 DNA follows: TGTGCCAGCAGCTTAGTGGGGGAGGATCAGCCCCAGCATTTT.

The sample holds one count of this clone. V usage is TRBV3-1 (or the pseudogene TRBV3-2) and J usage is TRBJ2-3; no definite D call. The CDR3 totals 15 residues. CDR1 is LGHDT, CDR2 YNNKEL, per germline (reference sequence). V was trimmed by 3 bases and J by 1 base, leaving 11 bases between them. The CDR3 sequence is CASSQIGEGTDTQYF. CDR3 in DNA: TGTGCCAGCAGCCAGATAGGAGAGGGCACAGATACGCAGTATTTT.

The chain couples TRBV6-1 to TRBJ1-5; no firm D call. Germline V gives CDR1 MNHNS, CDR2 SASEGT. The CDR3 runs 13 residues. Trimming stripped 2 bases from V and 9 bases from J, with 11 bases between. The CDR3 nucleotides read TGTGCCAGCAGTGAAACCTGGCTTTGGCCCCAGCATTTT. This translates into CASSETWLWPQHF.

This clone was found once. The genes are TRBV2 and TRBJ1-5, with D perhaps TRBD1 (6 bases). Germline V gene data show CDR1 as SNHLY and CDR2 as FYNNEI. The V gene lost 4 bases and the J gene lost 3 bases, with 10 bases spanning the gap. This CDR3 comprises 14 residues. CDR3 in amino acids: CASSATGFNQPQHF. The DNA for the CDR3 is TGTGCCAGCAGTGCTACAGGGTTCAATCAGCCCCAGCATTTT.

The chain recombines TRBV5-1 with TRBJ2-1, with 10 positions matching TRBD2. Germline V gene lookup returns CDR1 SGHRS and CDR2 YFSETQ. V lost 0 bases to trimming and J lost 13 bases; unmatched junction nucleotides: 4. This CDR3 has 13 residues. In DNA, the CDR3 is TGCGCCAGCAGCTTGGGGGCTAGCGGGAGTCAGTTCTTC. Translating gives CASSLGASGSQFF.

In regard to this clone: In the same sample, other DNA sequences code for this CDR3. The chain joins TRBV12-3 or TRBV12-4 to TRBJ1-1; D gene ambiguous. Trimming cost V 5 bases and J 3 bases, with 10 bases left between them. The CDR3 has 13 amino acids. The CDR3 nucleotides read TGTGCCAGCAGTCGGGAAGTCGACACTGAAGCTTTCTTT. Amino acid sequence: CASSREVDTEAFF.

This clone was seen a handful of times. The gene calls are TRBV30 and TRBJ1-6; 9 nucleotides align to TRBD1. This CDR3 has 14 residues. Germline V gene data show CDR1 as GTSNPN and CDR2 as SVGIG (reference sequence). V was clipped by 2 bases and J by 9 bases; unmatched bases: 5. CDR3 sequence (DNA): TGTGCCTGGAGTAAGGGACAGGGACGTTCACCCCTCCACTTT. This codes for CAWSKGQGRSPLHF.

The J gene is TRBJ2-1, the V gene TRBV3-1 (or the pseudogene TRBV3-2), with 11 bases aligning to TRBD2. The V and J ends lost 4 bases and 0 bases, in that order; junction bases with no gene match: 14. The CDR3 covers 20 residues. Germline CDR1 reads LGHDT; CDR2 reads YNNKEL (reference sequence). The CDR3 DNA is TGTGCCAGCAGCCCCCGTACGGGACTAGCGGTTACGAGCTCCTACAATGAGCAGTTCTTC. Protein product: CASSPRTGLAVTSSYNEQFF.

This chain uses TRBV7-3 with TRBJ2-2, with unresolved D. Germline lookup yields CDR1 SGHTA and CDR2 FQGTGA. This CDR3 spans 12 amino acids. V was pared by 5 bases and J by 4 bases, with 5 bases between. CDR3 region: CASSPGTGELFF. The CDR3 nucleotides read TGTGCCAGCAGCCCCGGCACCGGGGAGCTGTTTTTT.

Concerning this clone: The sample carries other DNA sequences with the same CDR3. The J gene is TRBJ2-3, the V gene TRBV3-1 (or the pseudogene TRBV3-2); 10 bases fit TRBD2. Looked up from germline, CDR1 is LGHDT and CDR2 is YNNKEL (reference sequence). After removal of 4 bases from V and 3 bases from J, the junction contained 1 base not matched to a gene. This CDR3 has 14 residues. CDR3 in DNA: TGTGCCAGCAGCCGAGCGGGAGGGACAGATACGCAGTATTTT. Residues: CASSRAGGTDTQYF.

The CDR3 DNA sequence: TGTGCCAGCAGCCCGGGAGGCAGCGAAACTCAGCCCCAGCATTTT. Residues: CASSPGGSETQPQHF. The J gene is TRBJ1-5, the V gene TRBV7-2, with D hard to call. Per the germline V gene, CDR1 is SGHTA and CDR2 is FQGNSA. Trimming pared 5 bases from V and 6 bases from J, leaving 17 bases between. This CDR3 has 15 amino acids.

V and J are TRBV28 and TRBJ1-2; TRBD1 is a possible D gene (6 bases). With 5 bases removed from V and 7 bases from J, the gap between germline ends came to 11 bases. The CDR3 sequence is 12 residues long. Per the germline V gene, CDR1 is MDHEN and CDR2 is SYDVKM. In DNA, the CDR3 is TGTGCCAGCAGTCTAAGGACAGTTGGCTACACCTTC. It is translated as CASSLRTVGYTF.

The DNA of the CDR3 is TGTGCCAGCAGCGCCTGGGGGGACAGGGGAAACACCATATATTTT. It is translated as CASSAWGDRGNTIYF. The V gene is TRBV9, the J gene TRBJ1-3; 8 bases match TRBD1. The junction had 6 bases not matched to a gene; V was cut back by 3 bases and J by 4 bases. The CDR3 covers 15 residues. CDR1 SGDLS and CDR2 YYNGEE come from the germline V gene.

The rearrangement uses TRBV7-2 and TRBJ1-2; no clear D gene. The germline V gene encodes CDR1 SGHTA and CDR2 FQGNSA. V was cut by 5 bases and J by 8 bases, with 18 bases left in between. This CDR3 comprises 14 residues. This CDR3 reads CASSLFWAEEGYTF. The CDR3 DNA follows: TGTGCCAGCAGCCTGTTTTGGGCAGAAGAAGGCTACACCTTC.

The chain employs TRBV28 and TRBJ1-2; unclear D gene. The length of the CDR3 is 16 residues. Deletions cut 5 bases from V and 8 bases from J, with 24 bases between. Germline CDR1 reads MDHEN; CDR2 reads SYDVKM. For the CDR3, the DNA is TGTGCCAGCAGTCCTCACTTTAGGACTTCTAAGGGAGGCTACACCTTC. Translation: CASSPHFRTSKGGYTF.

The rearrangement uses TRBV11-2 and TRBJ2-7; TRBD1 matches 12 bases. CDR3 size: 15 residues. CDR1 SGHAT and CDR2 FQNNGV come from the germline V gene. Trimming removed 7 bases from V and 2 bases from J; junction bases left unmatched: 6. The CDR3 sequence is CASNPGQGATYEQYF. CDR3 DNA sequence: TGTGCCAGCAACCCGGGACAGGGGGCCACCTACGAGCAGTACTTC.

The chain recombines TRBV19 with TRBJ2-7; no definite D call. The germline V and J ends were trimmed by 3 bases and 4 bases, with 10 bases remaining between them. This CDR3 comprises 13 residues. In germline, CDR1 is LNHDA, CDR2 SQIVND (reference sequence). The CDR3 DNA sequence: TGTGCCAGTAGTATTTCTGACGGGTACGAGCAGTACTTC. Its protein is CASSISDGYEQYF.

The CDR3 DNA sequence: TGTGCCAGCTCACCTTCGGGTTCAGCAACTAATGAAAAACTGTTTTTT. This gives the protein CASSPSGSATNEKLFF. This chain connects TRBV18 to TRBJ1-4; no clear D gene. The germline V and J ends were trimmed by 3 bases and 0 bases, with 11 bases remaining between them. This CDR3 region has 16 residues. Germline V gives CDR1 KGHSH, CDR2 LQKENI.

A single count supports this clone. Other DNA sequences in this sample translate to the same CDR3. This chain connects TRBV3-1 (or the pseudogene TRBV3-2) to TRBJ1-1, with D unclear. This CDR3 has 15 amino acids. Germline-derived CDR1 and CDR2 are LGHDT and YNNKEL (reference sequence). Between the trimmed V and J ends, which lost 1 base and 1 base, there was a span of 10 bases. The CDR3 bases are TGTGCCAGCAGCCAAGTACTAGGCGGGAACACTGAAGCTTTCTTT. Its protein product is CASSQVLGGNTEAFF.

V is TRBV28 and J is TRBJ1-1; D not resolved. This CDR3 is 15 amino acids long. Trimming removed 1 base at V and 5 bases at J, with 14 bases between. Germline-derived CDR1 and CDR2 are MDHEN and SYDVKM. CDR3 in amino acids: CASSLSASGRTEAFF. In nucleotides, the CDR3 is TGTGCCAGCAGTTTATCGGCCTCAGGTAGGACTGAAGCTTTCTTT.

The J gene is TRBJ2-7, the V gene TRBV7-8; 12 positions match TRBD2. The CDR3 runs 14 residues. Looked up from germline, CDR1 is SGHVS and CDR2 is FQNEAQ. The trim removed 5 bases at V and 5 bases at J, leaving 4 bases unmatched. CDR3: CASSPRTSGDEQYF. As DNA, the CDR3 is TGTGCCAGCAGCCCCCGGACTAGCGGGGACGAGCAGTACTTC.

The chain recombines TRBV5-1 with TRBJ2-3, with 14 positions matching TRBD2. The length of the CDR3 is 18 residues. Germline V lookup: CDR1 SGHRS, CDR2 YFSETQ. Trimming removed 4 bases from V and 4 bases from J; junction bases left unmatched: 11. The CDR3 DNA follows: TGCGCCAGCAGCCTCGGGACTAGCGGGGGCCAGGGGCCAGATACGCAGTATTTT. Its protein is CASSLGTSGGQGPDTQYF.

The V call is TRBV24-1, the J call TRBJ1-5, with a possible D match to TRBD1 (5 bases). The ends were cut back, 2 bases at V and 3 bases at J, with 10 bases in the middle. Germline V CDR1 and CDR2: KGHDR, SFDVKD. This CDR3 region has 15 residues. This chain's CDR3 is CATSDSGPANQPQHF. The DNA for the CDR3 is TGTGCCACCAGTGATTCAGGGCCCGCCAATCAGCCCCAGCATTTT.

The V call is TRBV5-4, the J call TRBJ2-5, with TRBD2 matching 11 bases. After removal of 4 bases from V and 3 bases from J, the junction contained 8 bases not matched to a gene. The V gene's germline CDR1 is SGHNT and CDR2 YYREEE (reference sequence). The CDR3 spans 16 residues. The CDR3 spells CASSAEPGLAEETQYF. CDR3 DNA: TGTGCCAGCAGCGCGGAGCCGGGACTAGCGGAAGAGACCCAGTACTTC.

The chain couples TRBV3-1 (or the pseudogene TRBV3-2) to TRBJ1-1; the D is unclear. Trimming removed 3 bases from V and 1 base from J, with 12 bases in between. This CDR3 has 15 amino acids. CDR1 LGHDT and CDR2 YNNKEL come from the germline V gene (reference sequence). The CDR3 sequence: CASSHERIGNTEAFF. The CDR3 region has the DNA TGTGCCAGCAGCCACGAGAGGATCGGGAACACTGAAGCTTTCTTT.